The 10 T cell receptor beta chains below all came from one sample that was sequenced in a study of cytomegalovirus exposure and HLA in healthy donors. This PCR relied on a set of 60 Vbeta primers and 13 Jbeta primers. Here immunoSEQ multiplex PCR was the method, and the copy in TCRdb shows in-frame clones only, minus some. The data show 150,000 or so clones, about 79% seen once. Sample: PBMCs. The receptors come from a male donor in good health and CMV-seronegative.

The chain couples TRBV5-1 to TRBJ2-3; no firm D call. The CDR3 extends over 13 amino acids. With 4 bases removed from V and 0 bases from J, the gap between germline ends came to 6 bases. Germline V gene data show CDR1 as SGHRS and CDR2 as YFSETQ. CDR3 in amino acids: CASSLRSTDTQYF. CDR3 DNA: TGCGCCAGCAGCCTACGGAGCACAGATACGCAGTATTTT.

This chain joins TRBV6-1 and TRBJ1-2, with D perhaps matching TRBD1 (6 bases). The CDR3 contains 16 residues. The germline V and J ends were trimmed by 2 bases and 4 bases, with 17 bases remaining between them. Germline V gene sequence: CDR1 MNHNS, CDR2 SASEGT. The CDR3 DNA sequence: TGTGCCAGCAGTGAAATGAGGGGGGGGCTCGGCTATGGCTACACCTTC. As protein: CASSEMRGGLGYGYTF.

Details on this clone: The sample carries other DNA sequences with the same CDR3. The chain recombines TRBV11-2 with TRBJ2-1; 8 bases map to TRBD2. CDR1 is SGHAT, CDR2 FQNNGV, per germline. Trimming took 4 bases from V and 3 from J; bases not matched to a gene: 5. CDR3 length equals 15 residues. As DNA, the CDR3 is TGTGCCAGCAGCTGGAGCGGGGGAGACTACAATGAGCAGTTCTTC. Translation: CASSWSGGDYNEQFF.

Details on this clone: Relative to the germline gene, one junction end is altered; a read error may explain this. This chain links TRBV27 with TRBJ1-6; unclear D gene. Germline V gene data show CDR1 as MNHEY and CDR2 as SMNVEV (reference sequence). The CDR3 contains 15 residues. The CDR3 protein is CASSLSAGYNSPLHF. The CDR3 DNA reads TGTGCCAGCAGCTTATCGGCGGGGTATAATTCACCCCTCCACTTT.

The chain has TRBV5-4 and TRBJ1-1; TRBD1 aligns across 7 bases. The CDR3 consists of 14 residues. The ends lost 5 bases at V and 0 bases at J; junction bases unmatched: 4. CDR1 and CDR2 (germline): SGHNT, YYREEE (reference sequence). The CDR3 reads CASRAGQLNTEAFF. DNA for the CDR3: TGTGCCAGCAGGGCGGGACAGTTGAACACTGAAGCTTTCTTT.

The chain combines TRBV4-3 with TRBJ2-7; no definite D call. Germline CDR1 reads LGHNA; CDR2 reads YSLEER. Trimming shortened V by 0 bases and J by 2 bases, and 14 bases separated the two germline ends. This CDR3 is built from 16 residues. CDR3 sequence (DNA): TGCGCCAGCAGCCAAGACGCCCGCACTATTACCTACGAGCAGTACTTC. Residues: CASSQDARTITYEQYF.

The chain uses TRBV30 and TRBJ1-1, with D unresolved. Germline lookup yields CDR1 GTSNPN and CDR2 SVGIG (reference sequence). V was clipped by 5 bases and J by 0 bases, with 7 bases between them. The CDR3 is 12 amino acids. The CDR3 region has the DNA TGTGCCTGGGAGGGCATGAACACTGAAGCTTTCTTT. It translates to CAWEGMNTEAFF. Full variable domain (remainder filled in from reference TRBV30 and TRBJ1-1): SQTIHQWPATLVQPVGSPLSLECTVEGTSNPNLYWYRQAAGRGLQLLFYSVGIGQISSEVPQNLSASRPQDRQFILSSKKLLLSDSGFYLCAWEGMNTEAFFGQGTRLTVV.

The chain employs TRBV7-6 and TRBJ1-1; TRBD1 matches 7 bases. The CDR3 sequence is 14 residues long. V lost 5 bases and J lost 1; bases outside the gene matches: 4. Germline loops: CDR1 SGHVS, CDR2 FNYEAQ. The CDR3 spells CASSQDRTNTEAFF. The CDR3 DNA reads TGTGCCAGCAGCCAGGACAGGACGAACACTGAAGCTTTCTTT.

This chain connects TRBV5-1 to TRBJ2-5; 10 bases agree with TRBD2. The end of the DNA is better explained by TRBJ2-7, so the J call may be wrong. CDR1 is SGHRS, CDR2 YFSETQ, per germline. The CDR3 contains 15 residues. The DNA for the CDR3 is TGCGCCAGCAGCGGATGGACTAGCGGATCCTACGAGCAGTACTTC. Encoded protein: CASSGWTSGSYEQYF.

The V gene is TRBV27, the J gene TRBJ2-5; D possibly corresponds to TRBD2 (5 bases). The CDR3 is made up of 14 amino acids. V was trimmed by 6 bases and J by 2 bases, leaving 13 bases between them. The germline V gene encodes CDR1 MNHEY and CDR2 SMNVEV (reference sequence). The CDR3 region is CASSPDWTQETQYF. CDR3 DNA sequence: TGTGCCAGCAGCCCGGACTGGACTCAAGAGACCCAGTACTTC.